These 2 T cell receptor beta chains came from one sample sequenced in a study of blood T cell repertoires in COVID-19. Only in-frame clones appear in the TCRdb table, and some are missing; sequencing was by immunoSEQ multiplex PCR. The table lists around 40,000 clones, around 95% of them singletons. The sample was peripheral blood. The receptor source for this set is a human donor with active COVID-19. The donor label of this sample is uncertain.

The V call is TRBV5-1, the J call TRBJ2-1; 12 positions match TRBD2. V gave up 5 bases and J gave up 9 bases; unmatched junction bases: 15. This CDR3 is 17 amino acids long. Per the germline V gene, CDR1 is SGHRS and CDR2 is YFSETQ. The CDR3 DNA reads TGCGCCAGCAGTACGTCCCCTAGCGGGGGGGCCGTGAGTGAGCAGTTCTTC. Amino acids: CASSTSPSGGAVSEQFF.

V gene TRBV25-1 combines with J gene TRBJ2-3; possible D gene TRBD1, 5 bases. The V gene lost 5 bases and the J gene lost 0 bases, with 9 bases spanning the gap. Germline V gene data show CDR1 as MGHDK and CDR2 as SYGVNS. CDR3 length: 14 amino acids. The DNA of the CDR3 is TGTGCCAGCAGTATGACAGAAAGCACAGATACGCAGTATTTT. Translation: CASSMTESTDTQYF.